This T cell receptor (beta chain) was observed in a study of blood T cell repertoires in COVID-19. How the authors handled the data: It was from reference gene primer amplification that nucleated cell counts were estimated. Repertoires were generated with immunoSEQ multiplex PCR, while TCRdb's copy carries only in-frame clones and drops some. For V, J and clone size, that table is used; D and trimming come from the DNA. The sample records a few hundred thousand clones, roughly 87% being singletons. The V gene end was trimmed by 4 bases and the J gene end by 2 bases; junction bases not matched to a gene: 9. Germline CDR1 and CDR2: SEHNR and FQNEAQ (reference sequence). This CDR3 has 17 amino acids.

The clonotype comes from a woman aged 18-29 years who had recovered from COVID-19. Sequencing input: PBMCs or T cells enriched from blood (not recorded which). This chain connects TRBV7-9 to TRBJ1-5; TRBD1 matches at 9 bases. The CDR3 DNA follows: TGTGCCAGCAGCTCTTCGGGACAGGGCAAAGGCAATCAGCCCCAGCATTTT. Protein: CASSSSGQGKGNQPQHF.